Below are 7 T cell receptor beta chains sequenced from a single sample in a study of CD8+ T cells in alopecia areata (dated by TCRdb to 2017 to 2018). Interpreted using the paper, the time point label stands for: baseline before oral tofacitinib. The library was obtained by the immunoSEQ multiplex PCR assay. To provide template for TCR sequencing, every sample had RNA extracted and reverse transcribed into cDNA. TCRdb carries this immuneACCESS record with in-frame sequences only. Its versions omit some clonotypes, under half of them owing to an unresolved V gene in the studies checked, with the rest unexplained. The sample table contains about 140,000 clones; only one count was recorded for approximately 50% of them. The ten biggest clones cover about 1% of the sample. Sequencing used CD4+ T cells sorted from blood, obtained at week 0. These receptors were collected from a human donor with alopecia areata.

The chain joins TRBV30 to TRBJ2-1; D is ambiguous. CDR1 is GTSNPN and CDR2 is SVGIG in the germline V gene (reference sequence). V was pared by 0 bases and J by 4 bases, with 16 bases between. The CDR3 is 16 amino acids. This chain's CDR3 is CAWSVGTGGIYNEQFF. For the CDR3, the DNA is TGTGCCTGGAGTGTAGGAACGGGCGGAATATACAATGAGCAGTTCTTC. Using reference TRBV30 and TRBJ2-1 for the parts outside the CDR3, the full variable domain is SQTIHQWPATLVQPVGSPLSLECTVEGTSNPNLYWYRQAAGRGLQLLFYSVGIGQISSEVPQNLSASRPQDRQFILSSKKLLLSDSGFYLCAWSVGTGGIYNEQFFGPGTRLTVL.

The CDR3 DNA follows: TGTGCCAGCAGCTTAGCTGTTGGGGGGCATGGAAACACCATATATTTT. As protein: CASSLAVGGHGNTIYF. V and J are TRBV7-9 and TRBJ1-3, with a weak D call TRBD1 (6 bases). CDR1 is SEHNR and CDR2 is FQNEAQ in the germline V gene (reference sequence). With 0 bases removed from V and 3 bases from J, the gap between germline ends came to 12 bases. This CDR3 region has 16 residues.

This clone was seen a few times. The sample contains more than one DNA sequence encoding this CDR3. V and J are TRBV29-1 and TRBJ1-1; possibly TRBD1 for D (5 bases). CDR1 SQVTM and CDR2 ANQGSEA come from the germline V gene. V was shortened by 3 bases and J by 1 base, with 6 bases between the two germline ends. This CDR3 spans 12 amino acids. The CDR3 DNA reads as TGCAGCGTTGACCAGGGGAACACTGAAGCTTTCTTT. Amino acids: CSVDQGNTEAFF.

This chain connects TRBV10-3 to TRBJ2-5, with D perhaps TRBD1 (6 bases). CDR1 and CDR2 from the germline V gene are ENHRY and SYGVKD. There are 15 residues in the CDR3. V gave up 2 bases and J gave up 2 bases, with 12 bases separating them. Here the CDR3 reads CAISEARTVQETQYF. Here the CDR3 DNA reads TGTGCCATCAGTGAGGCGAGGACAGTTCAAGAGACCCAGTACTTC.

This clone was detected only a few times. Different DNA sequences within this sample yield the same CDR3. This chain uses TRBV29-1 with TRBJ2-1; D uncertain. Trimming left V 3 bases short and J 6 bases short, with 9 bases between. Germline CDR1 reads SQVTM; CDR2 reads ANQGSEA. This CDR3 region has 12 residues. The CDR3 sequence: CSVETGSNEQFF. In DNA, the CDR3 is TGCAGCGTTGAGACGGGCTCCAATGAGCAGTTCTTC.

The chain has TRBV6-6 and TRBJ2-7; D unclear. CDR1 and CDR2 (germline): MNHNY, SVGAGI (reference sequence). The CDR3 sequence is 12 residues long. Trimming shortened V by 6 bases and J by 6 bases, and 12 bases separated the two germline ends. In DNA, the CDR3 is TGTGCCAGCAGAAACGCTGTAGGCGAGCAGTACTTC. This gives the protein CASRNAVGEQYF.

V usage is TRBV5-1 and J usage is TRBJ1-1; unclear D gene. The CDR3 spans 14 residues. V dropped 0 bases and J dropped 2 bases, with 8 bases sitting between them. Germline V gene data show CDR1 as SGHRS and CDR2 as YFSETQ. CDR3 loop: CASSLGPANTEAFF. CDR3 DNA sequence: TGCGCCAGCAGCTTGGGGCCAGCAAACACTGAAGCTTTCTTT.